This is a list of T cell receptor beta chains from one sample in a study of T cell clones after liver transplantation. Sequenced by immunoSEQ multiplex PCR; TCRdb stores in-frame clones only, minus some. The table lists some 110,000 clones, just over 90% of them singletons. Source: CD4+ T cells from blood, taken 12 months after liver transplant. Receptor source: a human patient who received a liver transplant. The graft donor may account for some of the T cells. Each CDR3 is given with its conserved first and last residue. A D gene is named only where the DNA matches it firmly. A row's size may be missing; if present it is once, few, many or a size class.

j_call,v_call,clone_size,d_call,cdr3_length,cdr3_aa,cdr3_nt
TRBJ2-5,TRBV5-1,-,-,16,CASSSGTGGGSETQYF,TGCGCCAGCAGCTCGGGTACGGGCGGTGGGTCGGAGACCCAGTACTTC
TRBJ1-4,TRBV6-1,-,-,15,CASRPLGGSNEKLFF,TGTGCCAGCAGACCCTTGGGGGGATCTAATGAAAAACTGTTTTTT
TRBJ1-3,TRBV27,-,-,15,CASSSSGFSGNTIYF,TGTGCCAGCAGTTCATCAGGGTTCTCTGGAAACACCATATATTTT
TRBJ1-5,TRBV9,-,-,16,CASSVASVQTNQPQHF,TGTGCCAGCAGCGTAGCTTCGGTACAGACAAATCAGCCCCAGCATTTT
TRBJ1-4,TRBV12-5,-,TRBD1,14,CASGLGGQGAKLFF,TGTGCTAGTGGTTTGGGCGGACAGGGAGCAAAACTGTTTTTT
TRBJ2-4,TRBV4-3,-,TRBD2,14,CASSLGLADNIQYF,TGCGCCAGCAGCCTGGGACTAGCGGATAACATTCAGTACTTC
TRBJ2-1,TRBV2,-,-,14,CASSVGAGLNEQFF,TGTGCCAGCAGTGTGGGAGCGGGCCTGAATGAGCAGTTCTTC
TRBJ2-7,TRBV27,-,-,13,CASSPGFRVAQYF,TGTGCCAGCAGTCCTGGATTTAGGGTCGCGCAGTACTTC
TRBJ2-7,TRBV18,few,-,14,CASSPDYSPDEQYF,TGTGCCAGCTCACCAGACTACTCTCCTGACGAGCAGTACTTC
TRBJ2-5,TRBV11-3,-,-,13,CASSFRSGETQYF,TGTGCCAGCAGCTTTCGGTCAGGGGAGACCCAGTACTTC
TRBJ1-2,TRBV15,-,TRBD1,15,CATSREGQGVYGYTF,TGTGCCACCAGCAGAGAGGGCCAGGGGGTCTATGGCTACACCTTC
TRBJ1-2,TRBV28,-,-,14,CASSLIGTSYGYTF,TGTGCCAGCAGCCTTATCGGGACCTCCTATGGCTACACCTTC
TRBJ2-1,TRBV30,-,-,11,CAWSATLEQFF,TGTGCCTGGAGTGCCACATTGGAGCAGTTCTTC
TRBJ1-1,TRBV5-1,-,-,15,CASSLAPGARTEAFF,TGCGCCAGCAGCTTGGCCCCGGGGGCGAGGACTGAAGCTTTCTTT
TRBJ2-5,TRBV6-6,-,-,15,CASSYSIGRQETQYF,TGTGCCAGCAGTTACTCGATCGGGAGACAAGAGACCCAGTACTTC
TRBJ2-1,TRBV18,-,TRBD2,17,CASSTGLAGGGYNEQFF,TGTGCCAGCTCAACGGGACTAGCGGGAGGGGGCTACAATGAGCAGTTCTTC
TRBJ2-3,TRBV9,-,TRBD2,15,CASSLLAGETDTQYF,TGTGCCAGCAGCTTACTAGCGGGAGAAACAGATACGCAGTATTTT
TRBJ1-1,TRBV5-1,-,-,13,CASSSTVNTEAFF,TGCGCCAGCAGCTCAACAGTTAACACTGAAGCTTTCTTT
TRBJ2-5,TRBV7-2,-,TRBD2,16,CASSLVLGRRWETQYF,TGTGCCAGCAGCTTAGTACTCGGGAGGAGGTGGGAGACCCAGTACTTC
TRBJ1-2,TRBV7-8,-,-,15,CASSLEAAANYGYTF,TGTGCCAGCAGCTTAGAGGCAGCAGCTAACTATGGCTACACCTTC
TRBJ1-2,TRBV2,few,TRBD1,12,CASSYTGDGYTF,TGTGCCAGCAGCTACACAGGGGATGGCTACACCTTC